The next 25 T cell receptor beta chains were all read from a single sample in a study of blood T cell repertoires in COVID-19. Profiled with immunoSEQ multiplex PCR; TCRdb holds only in-frame clones, not every one. The sample records approximately 85,000 clones, around 90% being singletons. The sequencing sample was made of peripheral blood. These receptors were obtained from a middle-aged man with acute or convalescent COVID-19.

J is TRBJ1-6 and V is TRBV30, with D possibly being TRBD1 (5 bases). V was clipped by 2 bases and J by 3 bases, with 5 bases between them. This CDR3 spans 13 amino acids. Looked up from germline, CDR1 is GTSNPN and CDR2 is SVGIG (reference sequence). The CDR3 DNA reads as TGTGCCTGGAGTCAGGGCTATAATTCACCCCTCCACTTT. This sequence encodes CAWSQGYNSPLHF.

The chain links TRBV9 to TRBJ2-1, with 8 positions matching TRBD2. Germline V lookup: CDR1 SGDLS, CDR2 YYNGEE. This CDR3 contains 15 residues. V shed 0 bases, J shed 2 bases, and the junction held 1 base outside the gene matches. DNA for the CDR3: TGTGCCAGCAGCGTAGAGGGACTAGCCTACAATGAGCAGTTCTTC. It specifies CASSVEGLAYNEQFF.

The chain uses TRBV25-1 and TRBJ1-1; D remains unclear. This CDR3 spans 11 amino acids. Looked up from germline, CDR1 is MGHDK and CDR2 is SYGVNS. Trimming shortened V by 5 bases and J by 5 bases, and 6 bases separated the two germline ends. This chain's CDR3 is CASSRHTEAFF. CDR3 nucleotides: TGTGCCAGCAGTAGACATACTGAAGCTTTCTTT.

The chain carries TRBV5-1 and TRBJ2-3; D is possibly TRBD2 (6 bases). V lost 4 bases to trimming and J lost 3 bases, with 15 bases between them. This CDR3 has 15 residues. Germline lookup yields CDR1 SGHRS and CDR2 YFSETQ. This CDR3 reads CASSRERRETDTQYF. CDR3 sequence (DNA): TGCGCCAGCAGCCGGGAGCGAAGGGAAACAGATACGCAGTATTTT.

V usage is TRBV5-1 and J usage is TRBJ1-1; D unclear. CDR3 length: 15 amino acids. Trimming stripped 0 bases from V and 3 bases from J, with 12 bases between. The germline CDR1 and CDR2 sequences are SGHRS and YFSETQ. The CDR3 loop is CASSLAPREDTEAFF. CDR3 sequence (DNA): TGCGCCAGCAGCTTGGCCCCAAGGGAGGACACTGAAGCTTTCTTT. The full variable domain, in which reference TRBV5-1 and TRBJ1-1 provide the parts outside the CDR3, is KAGVTQTPRYLIKTRGQQVTLSCSPISGHRSVSWYQQTPGQGLQFLFEYFSETQRNKGNFPGRFSGRQFSNSRSEMNVSTLELGDSALYLCASSLAPREDTEAFFGQGTRLTVV.

The chain combines TRBV4-1 with TRBJ1-2; a weak D match, TRBD1 (5 bases). V was cut by 3 bases and J by 4 bases, with 12 bases left in between. Germline loops: CDR1 MGHRA, CDR2 YSYEKL. The CDR3 is 14 amino acids. CDR3 residues: CASSQAVGAYGYTF. DNA for the CDR3: TGCGCCAGCAGCCAGGCGGTTGGGGCCTATGGCTACACCTTC.

The rearrangement joins TRBV11-2 to TRBJ1-4; no clear D. Trimming pared 2 bases from V and 8 bases from J, leaving 12 bases between. The CDR3 runs 14 residues. Germline CDR1 reads SGHAT; CDR2 reads FQNNGV. The CDR3 region is CASSLTQVPEKLFF. CDR3 sequence (DNA): TGTGCCAGCAGCTTAACTCAGGTGCCGGAAAAACTGTTTTTT.

J is TRBJ2-6 and V is TRBV4-3; 8 nucleotides line up with TRBD1. CDR1 and CDR2 from the germline V gene are LGHNA and YSLEER. The CDR3 contains 19 residues. The trim removed 0 bases at V and 0 bases at J, leaving 7 bases unmatched. CDR3 amino acids: CASSQEPGQVYSGANVLTF. CDR3 nucleotides: TGCGCCAGCAGCCAAGAACCGGGACAGGTATACTCTGGGGCCAACGTCCTGACTTTC.

As regards this clone: The junction shows a germline mismatch at one end, possibly a read error. This chain links TRBV2 with TRBJ1-3; tentatively, D is TRBD1 (6 bases). The CDR3 length is 13 residues. Germline-derived CDR1 and CDR2 are SNHLY and FYNNEI. The CDR3 reads CVSSRTVGNTIYF. Here the CDR3 DNA reads TGTGTCAGCAGCCGGACAGTTGGAAACACCATATATTTT.

V and J are TRBV6-1 and TRBJ2-4, with TRBD2 identical over 10 bases. There are 19 residues in the CDR3. Germline CDR1 reads MNHNS; CDR2 reads SASEGT. Trimming at V came to 2 bases and at J to 1 base, leaving 11 bases not matched to a gene. The CDR3 sequence is CASSERGLAEVGAKNIQYF. CDR3 nucleotide sequence: TGTGCCAGCAGTGAAAGAGGACTAGCGGAAGTGGGGGCCAAAAACATTCAGTACTTC.

The chain links TRBV19 to TRBJ1-5, with D maybe TRBD1 (5 bases). Trimming removed 5 bases at V and 4 bases at J, with 9 bases between. Germline CDR1 and CDR2: LNHDA and SQIVND (reference sequence). The CDR3 sequence is 13 residues long. The CDR3 protein is CASSGTVNQPQHF. The CDR3, as DNA: TGTGCCAGTAGTGGGACTGTTAATCAGCCCCAGCATTTT.

V gene TRBV28 combines with J gene TRBJ2-7; a possible D gene is TRBD1 (5 bases). This CDR3 comprises 11 residues. V was cut by 3 bases and J by 5 bases, with 5 bases left in between. Germline assignment: CDR1 MDHEN and CDR2 SYDVKM. CDR3 protein: CASSFRDEQYF. In nucleotides, the CDR3 is TGTGCCAGCAGTTTCAGGGACGAGCAGTACTTC.

The rearrangement uses TRBV9 and TRBJ2-2; 11 bases align to TRBD2. V trimming: 3 bases; J trimming: 3 bases; junction bases outside the gene matches: 4. CDR3 length equals 16 residues. Germline lookup yields CDR1 SGDLS and CDR2 YYNGEE. CDR3 bases: TGTGCCAGCAGCGCCGGACTAGCGGGTTACACCGGGGAGCTGTTTTTT. Its translation is CASSAGLAGYTGELFF.

The chain employs TRBV30 and TRBJ1-1; D gene unclear. CDR3 length: 13 residues. V was shortened by 2 bases and J by 2 bases, with 9 bases between the two germline ends. The germline V gene has CDR1 GTSNPN and CDR2 SVGIG (reference sequence). CDR3 sequence (DNA): TGTGCCTGGAGTAAGAACGGTAACACTGAAGCTTTCTTT. Translated: CAWSKNGNTEAFF.

This rearrangement joins TRBV28 to TRBJ2-7; D is perhaps TRBD1 (5 bases). The CDR3 totals 14 residues. V lost 2 bases and J 2 bases, leaving 10 bases between the germline ends. Per the germline V gene, CDR1 is MDHEN and CDR2 is SYDVKM. DNA of the CDR3: TGTGCCAGCAGTTTAGGACACTTAGCCTACGAGCAGTACTTC. It codes for CASSLGHLAYEQYF.

The chain joins TRBV29-1 to TRBJ2-2; D is undetermined. The ends were cut back, 5 bases at V and 1 base at J, with 5 bases in the middle. Germline CDR1 and CDR2: SQVTM and ANQGSEA. The CDR3 is 12 amino acids. The CDR3 loop reads CSVSLNTGELFF. The CDR3 DNA reads as TGCAGCGTTTCCCTGAACACCGGGGAGCTGTTTTTT.

The V and J genes are TRBV7-9 and TRBJ1-5; D gene ambiguous. Germline loops: CDR1 SEHNR, CDR2 FQNEAQ (reference sequence). The CDR3 is 14 amino acids. Trimming pared 7 bases from V and 0 bases from J, leaving 10 bases between. CDR3 nucleotides: TGTGCCAGCACTACTGGAGGTAGCAATCAGCCCCAGCATTTT. Translated: CASTTGGSNQPQHF. Drawing the rest from reference TRBV7-9 and TRBJ1-5, the complete variable domain is DTGVSQNPRHKITKRGQNVTFRCDPISEHNRLYWYRQTLGQGPEFLTYFQNEAQLEKSRLLSDRFSAERPKGSFSTLEIQRTEQGDSAMYLCASTTGGSNQPQHFGDGTRLSIL.

The genes are TRBV7-8 and TRBJ1-2; D possibly corresponds to TRBD1 (5 bases). V was trimmed by 5 bases and J by 7 bases, leaving 14 bases between them. CDR1 is SGHVS, CDR2 FQNEAQ, per germline. The CDR3 is 13 amino acids. The DNA of the CDR3 is TGTGCCAGCAGCGTGGGAGGGGATGGTGGCTACACCTTC. Translated: CASSVGGDGGYTF.

This chain connects TRBV6-5 to TRBJ1-3, with unresolved D. CDR1 is MNHEY and CDR2 is SVGAGI in the germline V gene. The V and J ends lost 6 bases and 0 bases respectively, with 12 bases between them. This CDR3 contains 15 residues. The CDR3 loop is CASSRSEASGNTIYF. The CDR3 coding sequence is TGTGCCAGCAGCCGTTCAGAGGCCTCTGGAAACACCATATATTTT.

The V call is TRBV7-2, the J call TRBJ1-3; TRBD1 is a possible D gene (5 bases). From germline, CDR1 is SGHTA and CDR2 FQGNSA. This CDR3 is 15 amino acids long. V lost 1 base and J 2 bases, leaving 9 bases between the germline ends. CDR3 sequence reads: CASSLGGRAGNTIYF. The CDR3 nucleotides read TGTGCCAGCAGCTTAGGGGGCAGGGCTGGAAACACCATATATTTT.

The chain couples TRBV4-3 to TRBJ1-4; TRBD1 aligns across 8 bases. The V gene end was trimmed by 3 bases and the J gene end by 2 bases; junction bases not matched to a gene: 8. The length of the CDR3 is 17 residues. In germline, CDR1 is LGHNA, CDR2 YSLEER. CDR3 sequence: CASSHPTGDETNEKLFF. CDR3 coding DNA: TGCGCCAGCAGCCACCCGACAGGGGATGAGACTAATGAAAAACTGTTTTTT.

The chain uses TRBV7-6 and TRBJ1-1, with D unresolved. Trimming took 0 bases from V and 3 from J, leaving 5 bases between them. In germline, CDR1 is SGHVS, CDR2 FNYEAQ. This CDR3 is 13 amino acids long. The CDR3 spells CASSLAIDTEAFF. The CDR3 DNA reads as TGTGCCAGCAGCTTAGCAATAGACACTGAAGCTTTCTTT.

The gene calls are TRBV6-5 and TRBJ1-3; 7 bases map to TRBD1. Germline CDR1 reads MNHEY; CDR2 reads SVGAGI. CDR3 size: 15 residues. The V gene end was trimmed by 5 bases and the J gene end by 0 bases; junction bases not matched to a gene: 4. CDR3 DNA: TGTGCCAGCAGTACCACAGGGGCCTCTGGAAACACCATATATTTT. Its protein product is CASSTTGASGNTIYF.

Only a few counts were recorded for this clone. The V gene is TRBV7-6, the J gene TRBJ1-1; 8 nucleotides line up with TRBD1. CDR1 and CDR2 (germline): SGHVS, FNYEAQ. Germline trimming cut 5 bases from V and 1 base from J; bases unmatched to any gene: 3. The length of the CDR3 is 14 residues. This chain's CDR3 is CASSAGTGNTEAFF. The DNA for the CDR3 is TGTGCCAGCAGCGCCGGGACAGGGAACACTGAAGCTTTCTTT.

The V and J genes are TRBV5-1 and TRBJ1-1; D not certain. Per germline, CDR1 SGHRS and CDR2 YFSETQ. This CDR3 contains 14 residues. The V end was cut by 2 bases, the J end by 4 bases, with 12 bases between. CDR3 coding DNA: TGCGCCAGCAGCTTCAACCCGCAGGCCACTGAAGCTTTCTTT. Translated: CASSFNPQATEAFF. The complete variable domain, with remaining parts taken from reference TRBV5-1 and TRBJ1-1, reads KAGVTQTPRYLIKTRGQQVTLSCSPISGHRSVSWYQQTPGQGLQFLFEYFSETQRNKGNFPGRFSGRQFSNSRSEMNVSTLELGDSALYLCASSFNPQATEAFFGQGTRLTVV.